These T cell receptor beta chains were read from a single sample in a study of molecular identifiers for immune sequencing clone quantification. TCRdb itself ran the PCR reads through MiXCR, one entry per CDR3 protein. The data show some 88,000 distinct CDR3 sequences, with 21% seen just once and 1% to 1.2% held by the top ten. The sample consisted of naive CD8+ T cells from blood, with Jurkat cell RNA spiked in. The receptors stem from a human donor in good health. Some libraries in this study had Jurkat cell RNA spiked in. Each CDR3 is given with its conserved first and last residue. A D gene is named only where the DNA matches it firmly. Some rows mark clone size as missing; the rest say once, few, many or name a class of expanded clone.

J gene,D gene,V gene,clone size,CDR3 protein,CDR3 DNA
TRBJ2-7,NA,TRBV5-1,many,CASRGDGYEQYF,TGCGCCAGCAGAGGGGACGGCTACGAGCAGTACTTC
TRBJ2-7,NA,TRBV6-1,NA,CASGRGQNYEQYF,TGTGCCAGCGGAAGGGGTCAGAACTACGAGCAGTACTTC
TRBJ2-5,NA,TRBV10-3,many,CAISESTAETQYF,TGTGCCATCAGTGAGTCGACGGCAGAGACCCAGTACTTC
TRBJ2-3,NA,TRBV30,many,CAWSPGAGTDTQYF,TGTGCCTGGAGCCCGGGGGCCGGGACAGATACGCAGTATTTT
TRBJ2-2,TRBD1,TRBV27,NA,CATSDRGGTGELFF,TGTGCCACCTCGGACAGGGGAGGCACCGGGGAGCTGTTTTTT
TRBJ2-3,TRBD2,TRBV7-9,many,CASSLETAGYTDTQYF,TGTGCCAGCAGCTTAGAAACAGCGGGGTATACAGATACGCAGTATTTT
TRBJ1-5,NA,TRBV7-2,many,CASSLSGYSNQPQHF,TGTGCCAGCAGCCTTAGTGGCTATAGCAATCAGCCCCAGCATTTT
TRBJ2-7,NA,TRBV7-9,many,CASSSQGLNEQYF,TGTGCCAGCAGCTCTCAGGGTCTGAACGAGCAGTACTTC
TRBJ2-5,TRBD1,TRBV27,many,CASSSWDRGTETQYF,TGTGCCAGCAGTTCTTGGGACAGGGGGACGGAGACCCAGTACTTC
TRBJ1-2,TRBD1,TRBV2,many,CASSPGTGWGYGYTF,TGTGCCAGCAGTCCTGGGACAGGATGGGGTTATGGCTACACCTTC
TRBJ2-1,TRBD2,TRBV11-2,many,CASSLPIADTSGMDEQFF,TGTGCCAGCAGCTTACCCATCGCTGACACTAGCGGGATGGATGAGCAGTTCTTC
TRBJ2-7,TRBD1,TRBV12-3/TRBV12-4,NA,CASSWGTGDEQYF,TGTGCCAGCAGTTGGGGGACAGGGGACGAGCAGTACTTC
TRBJ2-2,TRBD1,TRBV29-1,many,CSAERRTGDTGELFF,TGCAGCGCAGAGAGACGGACAGGGGACACCGGGGAGCTGTTTTTT
TRBJ2-7,NA,TRBV29-1,many,CSVEEGSYEQYF,TGCAGCGTTGAAGAAGGCAGCTACGAGCAGTACTTC
TRBJ1-1,NA,TRBV7-6,NA,CASSGRGGTEAFF,TGTGCCAGCAGCGGGCGGGGGGGGACTGAAGCTTTCTTT
TRBJ2-3,NA,TRBV29-1,many,CSVEGWIGMNTDTQYF,TGCAGCGTTGAAGGATGGATCGGGATGAACACAGATACGCAGTATTTT
TRBJ2-3,TRBD2,TRBV7-6,many,CASSLGAGGPADTQYF,TGTGCCAGCAGCTTAGGAGCGGGAGGGCCCGCAGATACGCAGTATTTT
TRBJ2-3,NA,TRBV27,many,CASSGIGDTQYF,TGTGCCAGCAGTGGTATCGGAGATACGCAGTATTTT
TRBJ2-1,TRBD1,TRBV19,many,CASSIGQGVINEQFF,TGTGCCAGTAGTATCGGGCAGGGGGTTATTAATGAGCAGTTCTTC
TRBJ2-1,TRBD2,TRBV4-1,many,CASSQGWSLAGGYNEQFF,TGCGCCAGCAGCCAAGGATGGTCACTAGCGGGGGGGTACAATGAGCAGTTCTTC
TRBJ2-2,NA,TRBV14,many,CASSQGGQTGELFF,TGTGCCAGCAGCCAAGGAGGACAGACCGGGGAGCTGTTTTTT
TRBJ2-2,NA,TRBV29-1,many,CSGRGTNTGELFF,TGCAGCGGGAGGGGTACGAACACCGGGGAGCTGTTTTTT
TRBJ2-2,NA,TRBV6-2/TRBV6-3,NA,CACYPTPTGLKVGGLFF,TGTGCCTGCTATCCCACTCCGACAGGGTTAAAAGTCGGGGGGCTGTTTTTT
TRBJ2-5,NA,TRBV7-9,NA,CASSPGSQYQGTQYF,TGTGCCAGCAGCCCCGGCAGCCAGTACCAAGGGACCCAGTACTTC
TRBJ2-3,NA,TRBV25-1,many,CASSEVETHTQYF,TGTGCCAGCAGTGAAGTCGAGACACATACGCAGTATTTT
TRBJ2-7,NA,TRBV20-1,many,CSARADKSYEQYF,TGCAGTGCCCGAGCCGACAAATCCTACGAGCAGTACTTC
TRBJ2-7,TRBD2,TRBV4-3,many,CASSQYPGLASYEQYF,TGCGCCAGCAGCCAGTACCCGGGACTAGCCTCCTACGAGCAGTACTTC
TRBJ2-6,TRBD1,TRBV5-1,NA,CASSLGQGSGANVLTF,TGCGCCAGCAGTTTGGGACAGGGGTCTGGGGCCAACGTCCTGACTTTC
TRBJ1-2,NA,TRBV7-9,NA,CASSLGETGRGHGYTF,TGTGCCAGCAGCTTAGGAGAGACGGGACGCGGACATGGCTACACCTTC
TRBJ1-5,NA,TRBV6-2/TRBV6-3,few,CASSSGHNQPQHF,TGTGCCAGCAGTTCGGGCCACAATCAGCCCCAGCATTTT
TRBJ2-1,TRBD2,TRBV6-2/TRBV6-3,NA,CASRPTSESSYNEQFF,TGTGCCAGCAGACCGACTAGCGAGAGCTCCTACAATGAGCAGTTCTTC
TRBJ1-1,TRBD1,TRBV25-1,few,CASSDTGEEVNTEAFF,TGTGCCAGCAGTGATACAGGGGAAGAGGTGAACACTGAAGCTTTCTTT
TRBJ2-1,NA,TRBV20-1,NA,CSARGSFGEVYYNEQFF,TGCAGTGCTAGAGGGAGTTTTGGTGAGGTTTACTACAATGAGCAGTTCTTC
TRBJ2-1,NA,TRBV11-3,few,CASSLGTEQFF,TGTGCCAGCAGCTTAGGAACGGAGCAGTTCTTC
TRBJ2-1,NA,TRBV6-5,few,CASSYSGAFEQFF,TGTGCCAGCAGTTACTCGGGCGCGTTTGAGCAGTTCTTC
TRBJ2-5,NA,TRBV7-9,many,CASSLTGQNQETQYF,TGTGCCAGCAGCTTAACAGGTCAGAACCAAGAGACCCAGTACTTC
TRBJ2-1,TRBD1,TRBV27,NA,CASSLTGTGIYNEQFF,TGTGCCAGCAGTCTTACCGGGACAGGGATCTACAATGAGCAGTTCTTC
TRBJ1-5,TRBD1,TRBV27,many,CASSSRQGADQPQHF,TGTGCCAGCAGTTCAAGACAGGGGGCCGATCAGCCCCAGCATTTT
TRBJ1-5,NA,TRBV6-2/TRBV6-3,many,CASSYEAGVINQPQHF,TGTGCCAGCAGTTATGAGGCAGGGGTTATTAATCAGCCCCAGCATTTT
TRBJ2-1,TRBD2,TRBV29-1,few,CSVEATGLAGEQFF,TGCAGCGTTGAAGCCACGGGACTAGCGGGGGAGCAGTTCTTC
TRBJ2-7,TRBD1,TRBV19,NA,CASSMSSQRQGLYEQYF,TGTGCCAGTAGTATGTCCTCCCAACGACAGGGCCTCTACGAGCAGTACTTC
TRBJ2-2,TRBD2,TRBV27,NA,CASSLVGGSGTGELFF,TGTGCCAGCAGTTTAGTCGGCGGGAGCGGCACCGGGGAGCTGTTTTTT
TRBJ1-5,NA,TRBV9,many,CASSDDTTSNQPQHF,TGTGCCAGCAGTGACGATACCACTAGCAATCAGCCCCAGCATTTT
TRBJ2-7,TRBD1,TRBV18,NA,CASSPVGTALYEQYF,TGTGCCAGCTCACCAGTCGGGACAGCACTCTACGAGCAGTACTTC
TRBJ2-5,NA,TRBV13,many,CASSYGGDEETQYF,TGTGCCAGCAGTTATGGTGGGGATGAAGAGACCCAGTACTTC